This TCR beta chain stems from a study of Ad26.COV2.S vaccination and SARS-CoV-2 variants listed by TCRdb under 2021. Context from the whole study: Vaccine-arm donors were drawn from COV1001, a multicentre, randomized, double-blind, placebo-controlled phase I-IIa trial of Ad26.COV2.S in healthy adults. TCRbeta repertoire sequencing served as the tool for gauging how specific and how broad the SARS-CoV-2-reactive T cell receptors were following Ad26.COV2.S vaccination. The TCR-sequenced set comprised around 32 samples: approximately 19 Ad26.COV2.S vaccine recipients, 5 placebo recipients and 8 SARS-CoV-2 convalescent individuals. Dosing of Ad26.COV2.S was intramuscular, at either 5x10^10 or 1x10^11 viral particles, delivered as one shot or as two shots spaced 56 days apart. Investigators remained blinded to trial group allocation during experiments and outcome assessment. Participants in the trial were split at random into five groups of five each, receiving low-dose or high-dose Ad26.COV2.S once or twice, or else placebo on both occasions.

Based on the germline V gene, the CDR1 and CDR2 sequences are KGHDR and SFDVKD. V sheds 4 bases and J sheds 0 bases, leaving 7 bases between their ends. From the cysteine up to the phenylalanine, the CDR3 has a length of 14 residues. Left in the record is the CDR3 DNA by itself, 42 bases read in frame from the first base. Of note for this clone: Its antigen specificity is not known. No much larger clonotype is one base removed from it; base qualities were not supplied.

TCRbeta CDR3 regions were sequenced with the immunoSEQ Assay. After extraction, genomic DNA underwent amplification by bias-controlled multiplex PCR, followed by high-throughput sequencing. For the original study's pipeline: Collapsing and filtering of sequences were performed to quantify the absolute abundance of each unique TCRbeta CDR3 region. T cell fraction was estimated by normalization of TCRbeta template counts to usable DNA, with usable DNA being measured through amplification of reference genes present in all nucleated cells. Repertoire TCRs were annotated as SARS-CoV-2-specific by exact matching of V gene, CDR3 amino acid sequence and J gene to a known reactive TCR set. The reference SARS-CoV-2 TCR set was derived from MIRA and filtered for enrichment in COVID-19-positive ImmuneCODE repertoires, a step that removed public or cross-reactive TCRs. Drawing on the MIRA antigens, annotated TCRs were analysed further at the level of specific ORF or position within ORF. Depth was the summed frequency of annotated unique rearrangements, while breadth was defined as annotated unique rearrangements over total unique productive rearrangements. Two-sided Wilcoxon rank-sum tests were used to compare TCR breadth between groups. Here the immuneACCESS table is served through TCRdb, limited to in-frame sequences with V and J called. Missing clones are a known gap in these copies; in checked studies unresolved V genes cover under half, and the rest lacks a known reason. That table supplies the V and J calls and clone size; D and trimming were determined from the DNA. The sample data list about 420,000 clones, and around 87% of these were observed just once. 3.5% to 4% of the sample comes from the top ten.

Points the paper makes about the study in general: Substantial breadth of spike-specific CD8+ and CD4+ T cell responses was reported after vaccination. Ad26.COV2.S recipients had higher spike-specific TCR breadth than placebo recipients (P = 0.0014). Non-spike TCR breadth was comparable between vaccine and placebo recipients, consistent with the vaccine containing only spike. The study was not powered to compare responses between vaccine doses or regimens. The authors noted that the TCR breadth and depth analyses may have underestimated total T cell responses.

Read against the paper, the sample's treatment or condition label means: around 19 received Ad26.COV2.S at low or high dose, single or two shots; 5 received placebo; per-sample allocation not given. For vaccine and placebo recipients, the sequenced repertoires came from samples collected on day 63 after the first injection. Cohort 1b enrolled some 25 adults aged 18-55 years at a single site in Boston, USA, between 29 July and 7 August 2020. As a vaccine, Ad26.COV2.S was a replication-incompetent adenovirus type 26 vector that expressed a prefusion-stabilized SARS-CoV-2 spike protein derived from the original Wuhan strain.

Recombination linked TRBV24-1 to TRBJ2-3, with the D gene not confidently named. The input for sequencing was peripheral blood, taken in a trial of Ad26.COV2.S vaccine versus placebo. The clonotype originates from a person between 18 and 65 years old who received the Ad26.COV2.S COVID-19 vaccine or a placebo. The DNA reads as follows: TGTGCCACCAGTGACCCGGGCAGCACAGATACGCAGTATTTT. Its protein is CATSDPGSTDTQYF.